The 23 T cell receptor beta chains below were found in one sample sequenced in a study of T cell responses to AZD1222 COVID-19 vaccine. TCRdb's table, derived via immunoSEQ multiplex PCR, lists solely in-frame clones and lacks some. The repertoire holds under 200,000 clones, with around 93% as singletons. This material consisted of peripheral blood, taken on day 0 of AZD1222 vaccination. The receptors were sampled from an adult in good health.

This clone occurred once. The chain has TRBV10-3 and TRBJ2-1, with TRBD1 matching 8 bases. Trimming took 0 bases from V and 3 from J; bases not matched to a gene: 4. The CDR3 has 16 amino acids. Germline CDR1 and CDR2: ENHRY and SYGVKD. The CDR3 nucleotides are TGTGCCATCAGTGAGTCCGGGGGACAGGACTACAATGAGCAGTTCTTC. This codes for CAISESGGQDYNEQFF.

This clone was seen just once. The chain combines TRBV6-5 with TRBJ2-6; D is uncertain. Trimming removed 10 bases from V and 0 bases from J, with 7 bases in between. The V gene's germline CDR1 is MNHEY and CDR2 SVGAGI. The length of the CDR3 is 13 residues. This chain's CDR3 is CATRRSGANVLTF. The CDR3 DNA follows: TGTGCCACCCGGCGCTCTGGGGCCAACGTCCTGACTTTC.

The chain uses TRBV7-9 and TRBJ2-4; the match to TRBD1 covers 9 bases. Trimming cost V 5 bases and J 0 bases; bases outside gene matches: 5. The CDR3 spans 16 residues. Germline CDR1 and CDR2: SEHNR and FQNEAQ (reference sequence). The CDR3 is CASSGGTGKAKNIQYF. CDR3 nucleotide sequence: TGTGCCAGCAGCGGGGGGACAGGGAAAGCCAAAAACATTCAGTACTTC.

This sequence joins TRBV11-2 and TRBJ1-2, with TRBD1 matching 8 bases. The V and J ends lost 5 bases and 4 bases, in that order; junction bases with no gene match: 6. CDR1 and CDR2 from the germline V gene are SGHAT and FQNNGV. The CDR3 covers 14 residues. In DNA form, the CDR3 reads TGTGCCAGCAGCATCAGGGGGCTTGGCTATGGCTACACCTTC. It is translated as CASSIRGLGYGYTF.

CDR3 sequence: CASSLARTGAHQETQYF. The CDR3 DNA follows: TGTGCCAGCAGCTTGGCTCGGACAGGGGCACACCAAGAGACCCAGTACTTC. The J gene is TRBJ2-5, the V gene TRBV5-4; 9 bases map to TRBD1. V shed 0 bases, J shed 0 bases, and the junction held 6 bases outside the gene matches. From germline, CDR1 is SGHNT and CDR2 YYREEE (reference sequence). This CDR3 has 17 residues.

The chain recombines TRBV18 with TRBJ1-4, with 10 bases identical to TRBD1. The CDR3 extends over 17 amino acids. J was trimmed by 3 bases and V by 3 bases; bases with no gene match: 7. Germline V CDR1 and CDR2: KGHSH, LQKENI. This chain's CDR3 is CASSPPRGQGPNEKLFF. DNA of the CDR3: TGTGCCAGCTCACCTCCAAGGGGACAGGGGCCTAATGAAAAACTGTTTTTT.

As DNA, the CDR3 is TGTGCCAGCTCCCTAGCGGGAGGAACGTACGAGCAGTACTTC. Its protein is CASSLAGGTYEQYF. V gene TRBV27 combines with J gene TRBJ2-7; 11 positions match TRBD2. The J segment lost 4 bases and the V segment lost 8 bases, leaving 7 bases of the junction unmatched. CDR1 is MNHEY and CDR2 is SMNVEV in the germline V gene (reference sequence). The CDR3 contains 14 residues.

V gene TRBV28 combines with J gene TRBJ2-7; the D gene is possibly TRBD2 (5 bases). The CDR3 consists of 13 residues. Per germline, CDR1 MDHEN and CDR2 SYDVKM. Trimming stripped 8 bases from V and 6 bases from J, with 17 bases between. The CDR3 DNA reads as TGTGCCAGCGAAGAGGCGTGGGCGGGCGAGCAGTACTTC. Translating it yields CASEEAWAGEQYF.

The V and J genes are TRBV7-2 and TRBJ2-2, with D hard to call. This CDR3 is 15 amino acids long. The germline V and J ends were trimmed by 1 base and 4 bases, with 10 bases remaining between them. Germline V CDR1 and CDR2: SGHTA, FQGNSA. The CDR3 here is CASSLVYGPTGELFF. In DNA, the CDR3 is TGTGCCAGCAGCTTAGTTTATGGTCCCACCGGGGAGCTGTTTTTT.

The chain is built from TRBV7-9 and TRBJ2-7, with D possibly matching TRBD2 (6 bases). V shed 3 bases and J shed 9 bases, with 12 bases lying between them. This CDR3 contains 12 residues. Germline V lookup: CDR1 SEHNR, CDR2 FQNEAQ (reference sequence). CDR3 region: CASSFSVGGQYF. The CDR3 DNA reads TGTGCCAGCAGCTTTAGTGTGGGAGGGCAGTACTTC.

This clone was detected only once. CDR3 sequence: CARSFSEASYEQYF. The CDR3 coding sequence is TGTGCCAGAAGCTTTAGCGAGGCCTCCTACGAGCAGTACTTC. The rearrangement links TRBV5-3 to TRBJ2-7, with TRBD2 as a possible D gene (5 bases). TRBV5-3 carries the ORF label, with uncertain function. This CDR3 is 14 amino acids long. Trimming took 2 bases from V and 0 from J, leaving 9 bases between them.

The rearrangement links TRBV24-1 to TRBJ1-2; D is ambiguous. Trimming removed 6 bases at V and 0 bases at J, with 7 bases between. CDR3 size: 13 residues. The V gene's germline CDR1 is KGHDR and CDR2 SFDVKD. The CDR3 region is CATSSGSNYGYTF. The CDR3 nucleotides are TGTGCCACCAGTTCAGGTTCTAACTATGGCTACACCTTC.

A few counts support this clone. The chain couples TRBV5-1 to TRBJ1-2; D is perhaps TRBD1 (6 bases). The germline CDR1 and CDR2 sequences are SGHRS and YFSETQ. Deletions cut 0 bases from V and 7 bases from J, with 10 bases between. This CDR3 comprises 13 residues. The CDR3 protein is CASSLEFRGGYTF. The CDR3 DNA sequence: TGCGCCAGCAGCTTGGAATTCAGGGGTGGCTACACCTTC.

The chain employs TRBV7-3 and TRBJ2-5; 14 positions agree with TRBD2. V was pared by 6 bases and J by 5 bases, with 5 bases of the junction left unmatched. Germline CDR1 and CDR2: SGHTA and FQGTGA. The CDR3 consists of 15 residues. CDR3 DNA sequence: TGTGCCAGCAGTCGGGGACTAGCGGGAGTGGAGACCCAGTACTTC. This translates into CASSRGLAGVETQYF.

The chain combines TRBV19 with TRBJ1-4; D is perhaps TRBD1 (5 bases). This CDR3 has 15 amino acids. V shed 5 bases and J shed 8 bases, with 18 bases lying between them. CDR1 LNHDA and CDR2 SQIVND come from the germline V gene (reference sequence). CDR3: CASSRPGHTSEKLFF. Here the CDR3 DNA reads TGTGCCAGTAGTCGCCCCGGACATACTTCAGAAAAACTGTTTTTT.

The chain carries TRBV11-3 and TRBJ1-4, with no clear D. Looked up from germline, CDR1 is SGHNT and CDR2 is YENEEA. V lost 1 base and J lost 2, with 11 bases in between. The CDR3 runs 16 residues. DNA of the CDR3: TGTGCCAGCAGCTTAGGTCGGGTGGACACTAATGAAAAACTGTTTTTT. Encoded protein: CASSLGRVDTNEKLFF.

This chain links TRBV11-2 with TRBJ2-3; 8 nucleotides line up with TRBD1. Germline CDR1 reads SGHAT; CDR2 reads FQNNGV. V lost 3 bases to trimming and J lost 4 bases; unmatched junction nucleotides: 3. This CDR3 contains 14 residues. The CDR3 region is CASSLGRGPDTQYF. In nucleotides, the CDR3 is TGTGCCAGCAGCTTGGGCAGGGGGCCAGATACGCAGTATTTT.

The chain employs TRBV5-1 and TRBJ1-5; no clear D. CDR3 length equals 14 residues. Looked up from germline, CDR1 is SGHRS and CDR2 is YFSETQ. The V and J ends lost 1 base and 1 base respectively, with 6 bases between them. The CDR3: CASSLMPSNQPQHF. The CDR3 coding sequence is TGCGCCAGCAGCTTGATGCCCAGCAATCAGCCCCAGCATTTT. The entire variable domain, with the rest obtained from reference TRBV5-1 and TRBJ1-5, is as follows: KAGVTQTPRYLIKTRGQQVTLSCSPISGHRSVSWYQQTPGQGLQFLFEYFSETQRNKGNFPGRFSGRQFSNSRSEMNVSTLELGDSALYLCASSLMPSNQPQHFGDGTRLSIL.

V gene TRBV5-1 combines with J gene TRBJ2-2, with D perhaps assigned TRBD1 or TRBD2 (5 bases each). This CDR3 comprises 15 residues. Per the germline V gene, CDR1 is SGHRS and CDR2 is YFSETQ. V shed 9 bases and J shed 0 bases, with 15 bases lying between them. The CDR3 loop is CATGDGGANTGELFF. CDR3 nucleotide sequence: TGCGCCACCGGGGATGGGGGTGCGAACACCGGGGAGCTGTTTTTT.

The chain links TRBV28 to TRBJ1-2; 7 positions match TRBD1. This CDR3 region has 14 residues. V dropped 4 bases and J dropped 8; count of bases not matched to a gene: 10. Germline lookup yields CDR1 MDHEN and CDR2 SYDVKM. The CDR3 protein is CASSSTGDMKGYTF. In nucleotides, the CDR3 is TGTGCCAGCAGTTCCACAGGGGACATGAAGGGCTACACCTTC.

J is TRBJ2-7 and V is TRBV5-6, with D unresolved. Trimming stripped 0 bases from V and 1 base from J, with 8 bases between. Per the germline V gene, CDR1 is SGHDT and CDR2 is YYEEEE. This CDR3 comprises 14 residues. CDR3 nucleotides: TGTGCCAGCAGCTTGGATGCCAGATCCTACGAGCAGTACTTC. It encodes CASSLDARSYEQYF.

The V and J genes are TRBV19 and TRBJ1-2; the match to TRBD1 covers 8 bases. V shed 11 bases and J 5 bases; nucleotides not matched to a gene: 13. The CDR3 has 14 amino acids. Germline loops: CDR1 LNHDA, CDR2 SQIVND (reference sequence). CDR3 region: CAACPGQGLYGYTF. Here the CDR3 DNA reads TGTGCCGCTTGCCCCGGACAGGGATTGTATGGCTACACCTTC.

The chain is built from TRBV5-1 and TRBJ1-1; D might be TRBD1 (6 bases). Germline CDR1 is SGHRS and CDR2 is YFSETQ. The CDR3 loop spans 14 amino acids. Trimming took 4 bases from V and 1 from J, leaving 11 bases between them. Here the CDR3 DNA reads TGCGCCAGCAGCCGCAGGGGAGGGAACACTGAAGCTTTCTTT. It is translated as CASSRRGGNTEAFF.